This T cell receptor beta chain appears in the sequencing data of a study of human T cells and chemical hapten exposure. Noted time point: patch test 1, 2 weeks after DPC sensitization. Noted treatment: therapeutic diphenylcyclopropenone sensitization with weekly scalp DPC. MiXCR, applied by TCRdb to the RACE reads, yields one record per CDR3 protein. The data contain approximately 73,000 distinct CDR3 sequences, 10% of them singletons. Germline CDR1 is KGHSH and CDR2 is LQKENI. The CDR3 consists of 18 residues. The V gene lost 3 bases and the J gene lost 0 bases, with 19 bases spanning the gap. The rearrangement uses TRBV18 and TRBJ2-3, with a weak D call TRBD1 (7 bases). The clonotype originates from a woman aged 45-60 years with alopecia areata. Some clones in this sample may be carry-over from other donors' samples. Material: whole blood, obtained in connection with sensitization to the hapten diphenylcyclopropenone (DPC). CDR3 loop: CASSPRDSFSSSTDTQYF. The CDR3 DNA reads TGTGCCAGCTCACCGCGGGACAGCTTTTCATCTAGCACAGATACGCAGTATTTT.